These T cell receptor beta chains were read from a single sample in a study of cytomegalovirus exposure and HLA in healthy donors. Assay: immunoSEQ multiplex PCR; the TCRdb copy retains only in-frame clones and omits some. Among about 92,000 clones listed, 77% were seen once. Source material: PBMCs. Every receptor here comes from a man in his fifties in good health and CMV-seropositive. The CDR3 runs from the conserved cysteine through the conserved F or W. Fields, in order: J gene, D gene, V gene, CDR3 length, clone size, CDR3 protein, CDR3 DNA. A D gene is named only where the DNA matches it firmly. Only some rows state a clone size, as once, few, many or a class for expanded clones.

J gene: TRBJ2-1; D gene: NA; V gene: TRBV6-1; CDR3 length: 14; clone size: NA; CDR3 protein: CASRPGGTYNEQFF; CDR3 DNA: TGTGCCAGCAGACCCGGCGGGACGTACAATGAGCAGTTCTTC
J gene: TRBJ2-7; D gene: TRBD1; V gene: TRBV30; CDR3 length: 15; clone size: NA; CDR3 protein: CAWARAEDRAYEQYF; CDR3 DNA: TGTGCCTGGGCTAGAGCAGAGGACAGGGCCTACGAGCAGTACTTC
J gene: TRBJ1-1; D gene: NA; V gene: TRBV9; CDR3 length: 13; clone size: NA; CDR3 protein: CASSVESSTEAFF; CDR3 DNA: TGTGCCAGCAGCGTAGAAAGTAGCACTGAAGCTTTCTTT
J gene: TRBJ2-2; D gene: TRBD2; V gene: TRBV5-1; CDR3 length: 16; clone size: NA; CDR3 protein: CASSLAAGVNTGELFF; CDR3 DNA: TGCGCCAGCAGCTTGGCCGCGGGGGTTAACACCGGGGAGCTGTTTTTT
J gene: TRBJ2-2; D gene: TRBD1; V gene: TRBV9; CDR3 length: 15; clone size: once; CDR3 protein: CASSGGQSNTGELFF; CDR3 DNA: TGTGCCAGCAGCGGGGGACAGTCGAACACCGGGGAGCTGTTTTTT
J gene: TRBJ2-3; D gene: NA; V gene: TRBV5-6; CDR3 length: 13; clone size: NA; CDR3 protein: CASSAPGADTQYF; CDR3 DNA: TGTGCCAGCAGCGCCCCGGGTGCAGATACGCAGTATTTT
J gene: TRBJ1-1; D gene: NA; V gene: TRBV4-3; CDR3 length: 17; clone size: NA; CDR3 protein: CASSQEQRLPSDTEAFF; CDR3 DNA: TGCGCCAGCAGCCAAGAGCAGCGGCTGCCGTCGGACACTGAAGCTTTCTTT
J gene: TRBJ2-3; D gene: NA; V gene: TRBV30; CDR3 length: 14; clone size: few; CDR3 protein: CAWSLGGGTDTQYF; CDR3 DNA: TGTGCCTGGAGTTTAGGGGGTGGCACAGATACGCAGTATTTT
J gene: TRBJ1-4; D gene: TRBD1; V gene: TRBV5-8; CDR3 length: 14; clone size: medium-sized; CDR3 protein: CASSLGTGEEKLFF; CDR3 DNA: TGTGCCAGCAGCTTGGGGACAGGGGAGGAAAAACTGTTTTTT
J gene: TRBJ1-3; D gene: NA; V gene: TRBV19; CDR3 length: 15; clone size: NA; CDR3 protein: CATSETDSSGNTIYF; CDR3 DNA: TGTGCCACCTCCGAGACGGACAGCTCTGGAAACACCATATATTTT
J gene: TRBJ1-4; D gene: NA; V gene: TRBV6-5; CDR3 length: 13; clone size: NA; CDR3 protein: CASTSPGGEKLFF; CDR3 DNA: TGTGCCAGCACCAGCCCGGGGGGGGAAAAACTGTTTTTT
J gene: TRBJ2-7; D gene: NA; V gene: TRBV28; CDR3 length: 11; clone size: NA; CDR3 protein: CAGGGPYEQYF; CDR3 DNA: TGTGCGGGCGGGGGCCCTTACGAGCAGTACTTC
J gene: TRBJ2-7; D gene: TRBD1; V gene: TRBV15; CDR3 length: 17; clone size: NA; CDR3 protein: CATSRVLDRGAFYEQYF; CDR3 DNA: TGTGCCACCAGCAGAGTTCTTGACAGGGGGGCTTTCTACGAGCAGTACTTC
J gene: TRBJ1-4; D gene: NA; V gene: TRBV4-1; CDR3 length: 16; clone size: NA; CDR3 protein: CASSSVLQGRNEKLFF; CDR3 DNA: TGCGCCAGCAGCTCGGTCCTTCAGGGTCGCAATGAAAAACTGTTTTTT
J gene: TRBJ1-3; D gene: NA; V gene: TRBV6-5; CDR3 length: 13; clone size: NA; CDR3 protein: CASSFAGGNTIYF; CDR3 DNA: TGTGCCAGCTCGTTCGCCGGTGGAAACACCATATATTTT
J gene: TRBJ1-2; D gene: TRBD1; V gene: TRBV11-1; CDR3 length: 12; clone size: NA; CDR3 protein: CASSSTTGRDTF; CDR3 DNA: TGTGCCAGCAGCTCAACGACAGGGCGGGACACCTTC
J gene: TRBJ2-1; D gene: NA; V gene: TRBV19; CDR3 length: 16; clone size: NA; CDR3 protein: CASSILTGSSYNEQFF; CDR3 DNA: TGTGCCAGTAGTATTCTAACAGGGAGCTCCTACAATGAGCAGTTCTTC
J gene: TRBJ2-7; D gene: NA; V gene: TRBV4-3; CDR3 length: 15; clone size: few; CDR3 protein: CASSQEYDSSYEQYF; CDR3 DNA: TGCGCCAGCAGCCAAGAGTACGACAGCTCCTACGAGCAGTACTTC
J gene: TRBJ2-7; D gene: TRBD2; V gene: TRBV7-6; CDR3 length: 16; clone size: NA; CDR3 protein: CASSLTGSGEAYEQYF; CDR3 DNA: TGTGCCAGCAGCCTTACAGGTAGCGGGGAAGCCTACGAGCAGTACTTC
J gene: TRBJ2-1; D gene: TRBD2; V gene: TRBV9; CDR3 length: 16; clone size: few; CDR3 protein: CASSSGLAGGGNEQFF; CDR3 DNA: TGTGCCAGCAGCTCCGGACTAGCGGGGGGAGGCAATGAGCAGTTCTTC
J gene: TRBJ1-1; D gene: TRBD1; V gene: TRBV7-9; CDR3 length: 16; clone size: once; CDR3 protein: CASSPTGGVGMPEAFF; CDR3 DNA: TGTGCCAGCAGCCCGACAGGGGGCGTAGGGATGCCTGAAGCTTTCTTT
J gene: TRBJ1-2; D gene: NA; V gene: TRBV30; CDR3 length: 16; clone size: NA; CDR3 protein: CAWDTNTDSSNYGYTF; CDR3 DNA: TGTGCCTGGGACACCAACACAGACAGTTCTAACTATGGCTACACCTTC
J gene: TRBJ2-6; D gene: NA; V gene: TRBV29-1; CDR3 length: 15; clone size: few; CDR3 protein: CSVLTVMTGANVLTF; CDR3 DNA: TGCAGCGTACTGACAGTAATGACTGGGGCCAACGTCCTGACTTTC
J gene: TRBJ2-3; D gene: TRBD2; V gene: TRBV6-1; CDR3 length: 18; clone size: NA; CDR3 protein: CASSARTSGGASSDTQYF; CDR3 DNA: TGTGCCAGCAGTGCCCGGACTAGCGGGGGGGCCAGCTCAGATACGCAGTATTTT
J gene: TRBJ1-4; D gene: TRBD1; V gene: TRBV10-3; CDR3 length: 13; clone size: NA; CDR3 protein: CAITEDRGEKLFF; CDR3 DNA: TGTGCCATCACAGAGGACAGGGGTGAAAAACTGTTTTTT
J gene: TRBJ1-1; D gene: TRBD1; V gene: TRBV18; CDR3 length: 15; clone size: few; CDR3 protein: CASSPTGTGGPEAFF; CDR3 DNA: TGTGCCAGCTCACCAACCGGGACAGGGGGACCTGAAGCTTTCTTT
J gene: TRBJ2-3; D gene: TRBD2; V gene: TRBV4-2; CDR3 length: 17; clone size: NA; CDR3 protein: CASSQDPAGGGTDTQYF; CDR3 DNA: TGTGCCAGCAGCCAAGATCCAGCGGGGGGGGGCACAGATACGCAGTATTTT
J gene: TRBJ1-2; D gene: TRBD1; V gene: TRBV2; CDR3 length: 13; clone size: NA; CDR3 protein: CASSEGDSDGYTF; CDR3 DNA: TGTGCCAGCAGTGAAGGGGACAGCGATGGCTACACCTTC
J gene: TRBJ2-7; D gene: NA; V gene: TRBV19; CDR3 length: 18; clone size: NA; CDR3 protein: CASSAQPGNQGVPYEQYF; CDR3 DNA: TGTGCCAGTAGTGCCCAACCGGGTAATCAGGGTGTCCCCTACGAGCAGTACTTC
J gene: TRBJ1-2; D gene: TRBD1; V gene: TRBV5-1; CDR3 length: 15; clone size: NA; CDR3 protein: CASNLEGTGSYGYTF; CDR3 DNA: TGCGCCAGCAACTTGGAGGGGACAGGCTCCTATGGCTACACCTTC
J gene: TRBJ1-2; D gene: NA; V gene: TRBV2; CDR3 length: 14; clone size: NA; CDR3 protein: CASSNRRLIYGYTF; CDR3 DNA: TGTGCCAGCAGTAACAGGCGATTGATCTATGGCTACACCTTC
J gene: TRBJ2-5; D gene: NA; V gene: TRBV6-5; CDR3 length: 12; clone size: once; CDR3 protein: CASSYRGETQYF; CDR3 DNA: TGTGCCAGCAGTTACCGAGGGGAGACCCAGTACTTC
J gene: TRBJ1-6; D gene: NA; V gene: TRBV6-1; CDR3 length: 13; clone size: few; CDR3 protein: CASGEQGLGALHF; CDR3 DNA: TGTGCCAGCGGTGAGCAGGGTTTGGGCGCCCTCCACTTT
J gene: TRBJ2-5; D gene: TRBD2; V gene: TRBV7-2; CDR3 length: 15; clone size: NA; CDR3 protein: CASSWTSGGQETQYF; CDR3 DNA: TGTGCCAGCAGCTGGACTAGCGGGGGCCAAGAGACCCAGTACTTC
J gene: TRBJ1-1; D gene: TRBD1; V gene: TRBV6-1; CDR3 length: 12; clone size: NA; CDR3 protein: CASSETTGRAFF; CDR3 DNA: TGTGCCAGCAGTGAGACGACAGGGCGTGCTTTCTTT
J gene: TRBJ2-3; D gene: TRBD2; V gene: TRBV6-1; CDR3 length: 16; clone size: NA; CDR3 protein: CASSVGTSGGSDTQYF; CDR3 DNA: TGTGCCAGCAGTGTTGGGACTAGCGGGGGATCAGATACGCAGTATTTT
J gene: TRBJ2-7; D gene: NA; V gene: TRBV2; CDR3 length: 13; clone size: NA; CDR3 protein: CASSEGGRYEQYF; CDR3 DNA: TGTGCCAGCAGTGAAGGGGGGAGGTACGAGCAGTACTTC
J gene: TRBJ1-1; D gene: TRBD1; V gene: TRBV5-1; CDR3 length: 14; clone size: NA; CDR3 protein: CASSFWDSLAEAFF; CDR3 DNA: TGCGCCAGCAGCTTTTGGGACAGCCTTGCTGAAGCTTTCTTT
J gene: TRBJ1-1; D gene: NA; V gene: TRBV19; CDR3 length: 11; clone size: NA; CDR3 protein: CASTSFTEAFF; CDR3 DNA: TGTGCCAGTACCTCGTTCACTGAAGCTTTCTTT
J gene: TRBJ1-4; D gene: NA; V gene: TRBV6-5; CDR3 length: 15; clone size: NA; CDR3 protein: CASSYSSGGNEKLFF; CDR3 DNA: TGTGCCAGCAGTTACTCGTCGGGGGGTAATGAAAAACTGTTTTTT
J gene: TRBJ2-5; D gene: TRBD1; V gene: TRBV5-6; CDR3 length: 15; clone size: NA; CDR3 protein: CASSLSGQYQETQYF; CDR3 DNA: TGTGCCAGCAGCTTGTCGGGACAGTACCAAGAGACCCAGTACTTC
J gene: TRBJ2-7; D gene: NA; V gene: TRBV5-6; CDR3 length: 13; clone size: NA; CDR3 protein: CASSLEGSYEQYF; CDR3 DNA: TGTGCCAGCAGCTTGGAGGGGTCCTACGAGCAGTACTTC
J gene: TRBJ1-2; D gene: TRBD1; V gene: TRBV7-7; CDR3 length: 14; clone size: NA; CDR3 protein: CASSPLQGGYGYTF; CDR3 DNA: TGTGCTAGCAGCCCACTGCAGGGGGGCTATGGCTACACCTTC
J gene: TRBJ1-1; D gene: NA; V gene: TRBV7-9; CDR3 length: 14; clone size: NA; CDR3 protein: CASSLGQGPTEAFF; CDR3 DNA: TGTGCCAGCAGCTTAGGGCAGGGTCCCACTGAAGCTTTCTTT
J gene: TRBJ2-1; D gene: NA; V gene: TRBV19; CDR3 length: 16; clone size: NA; CDR3 protein: CASSSSGGKSYNEQFF; CDR3 DNA: TGTGCCAGTAGTTCATCGGGGGGCAAATCCTACAATGAGCAGTTCTTC
J gene: TRBJ1-5; D gene: NA; V gene: TRBV19; CDR3 length: 17; clone size: NA; CDR3 protein: CASTIFTGGSSNQPQHF; CDR3 DNA: TGTGCCAGTACCATTTTCACGGGGGGTTCTAGCAATCAGCCCCAGCATTTT
J gene: TRBJ2-1; D gene: TRBD2; V gene: TRBV9; CDR3 length: 13; clone size: few; CDR3 protein: CASSILAGNEQFF; CDR3 DNA: TGTGCCAGCAGCATACTAGCGGGGAATGAGCAGTTCTTC
J gene: TRBJ2-2; D gene: NA; V gene: TRBV6-1; CDR3 length: 15; clone size: NA; CDR3 protein: CASKLRQVSTGELFF; CDR3 DNA: TGTGCCAGCAAACTGCGACAGGTATCCACCGGGGAGCTGTTTTTT
J gene: TRBJ2-2; D gene: TRBD2; V gene: TRBV7-2; CDR3 length: 15; clone size: NA; CDR3 protein: CASSPLAGLTGELFF; CDR3 DNA: TGTGCCAGCAGCCCGCTAGCGGGGTTAACCGGGGAGCTGTTTTTT
J gene: TRBJ2-3; D gene: NA; V gene: TRBV9; CDR3 length: 13; clone size: once; CDR3 protein: CASSGGVVDTQYF; CDR3 DNA: TGTGCCAGCAGCGGGGGGGTTGTAGATACGCAGTATTTT